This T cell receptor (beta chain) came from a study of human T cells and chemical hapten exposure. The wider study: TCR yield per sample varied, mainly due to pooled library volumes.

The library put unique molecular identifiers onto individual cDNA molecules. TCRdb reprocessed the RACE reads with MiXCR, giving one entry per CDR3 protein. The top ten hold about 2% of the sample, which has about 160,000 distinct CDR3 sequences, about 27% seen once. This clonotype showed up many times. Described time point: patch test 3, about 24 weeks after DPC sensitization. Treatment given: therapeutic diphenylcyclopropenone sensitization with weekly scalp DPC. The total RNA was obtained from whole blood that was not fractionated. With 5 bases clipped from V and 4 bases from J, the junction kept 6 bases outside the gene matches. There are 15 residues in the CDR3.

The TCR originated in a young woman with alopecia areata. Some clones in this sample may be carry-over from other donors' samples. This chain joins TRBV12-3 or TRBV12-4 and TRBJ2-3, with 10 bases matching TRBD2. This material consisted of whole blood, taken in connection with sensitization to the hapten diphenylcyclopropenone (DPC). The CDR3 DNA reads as TGTGCCAGCAGTCCTCTAGCGGGGGATCCAGATACGCAGTATTTT. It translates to CASSPLAGDPDTQYF.